A selection of T cell receptor beta chains follows, all from one sample in a study of blood T cells in healthy people across ages. TCRdb re-derived calls from the 5' RACE reads in MiXCR, one entry per CDR3 protein. The sample yields about 1.8 million distinct CDR3 sequences, around 48% seen once. What was sequenced was blood. Receptor source: a woman aged 40 to 50 in good health. Each CDR3 is given with its conserved first and last residue. The D gene is left open where the match is weak. Rows may omit the clone size; those that give it use once, few, many or a size class.

d_gene,abundance,j_gene,v_gene,CDR3nt,CDR3aa
.,.,TRBJ2-5,TRBV11-3,TGTGCCAGCAGCGCCGCGGGGCTCGAGACCCAGTACTTC,CASSAAGLETQYF
.,few,TRBJ1-2,TRBV5-1,TGCGCCAGCAGCTTGGGCCGGGAATTGGGCGGCTACACCTTC,CASSLGRELGGYTF
.,.,TRBJ2-3,TRBV7-9,TGTGCCAGCTTACCGGGTCGCAAGTCAGATACGCAGTATTTT,CASLPGRKSDTQYF
TRBD2,.,TRBJ2-1,TRBV3-1,TGTGCCAGCAGCCAAGATGTGGGGAGGGTTGAGCAGTTCTTC,CASSQDVGRVEQFF
TRBD1,.,TRBJ2-3,TRBV7-2,TGTGCCAGCAGAAATTGGCCGGGACAGGGGTTACTAGATACGCAGTATTTT,CASRNWPGQGLLDTQYF
.,many,TRBJ1-6,TRBV7-2,TGTGCCAGCAGCCCCCCAGGGTCCTCACCCCTCCACTTT,CASSPPGSSPLHF
TRBD2,.,TRBJ2-7,TRBV20-1,TGCAGTGCTAGCAGGACTAGCGGGGGGGGTTACGAGCAGTACTTC,CSASRTSGGGYEQYF
.,.,TRBJ1-4,TRBV28,TGTGCCAGCAGTAGGCCTCTTGGGGAGGAAAAACTGTTTTTT,CASSRPLGEEKLFF
.,.,TRBJ2-5,TRBV20-1,TGCAGTGCTAGTTCGGGACGGTGGGTACAAGAGACCCAGTACTTC,CSASSGRWVQETQYF
TRBD1,few,TRBJ2-7,TRBV28,TGTGCCAGCAGCACACAGGGGACACCCTACGAGCAGTACTTC,CASSTQGTPYEQYF
.,.,TRBJ1-6,TRBV7-2,TGTGCCAGCAGCACCAAAGGGGGAAATAATTCACCCCTCCACTTT,CASSTKGGNNSPLHF
.,few,TRBJ2-3,TRBV29-1,TGCAGCGTTGATGCCGGGACTTCTAGCACAGATACGCAGTATTTT,CSVDAGTSSTDTQYF
.,.,TRBJ1-5,TRBV4-2,TGTGCCAGCAGCCTTAGGCAGGTAGGGGATAGCAATCAGCCCCAGCATTTT,CASSLRQVGDSNQPQHF